Each of the 13 T cell receptor delta chains below was sequenced from the same sample in a study of gamma-delta T cells after stem cell transplantation. TCRdb fed the RT-PCR reads to CATT. There are about 4,600 delta-chain clones in the sample; 1.9% occur only once, and about 33% lies in the top ten. Sample: gamma-delta T cells. The receptors were gathered from a human donor. It is not recorded whose cells these are; they may come from a transplant donor.

In this sample, this clone is medium-sized. Distinct nucleotide sequences in the sample also encode this CDR3. This rearrangement joins TRDV2 to TRDJ1; 11 bases align to TRDD3. Unmatched junction bases numbered 15, after V lost 0 bases and J lost 4 bases. Germline V gives CDR1 GEAIGNYY, CDR2 EKD. The CDR3 consists of 19 residues. This chain's CDR3 is CACDTVLLGDTQNHDKLIF. As DNA, the CDR3 is TGTGCCTGTGACACCGTACTCCTGGGGGATACTCAGAACCACGATAAACTCATCTTT.

On this clone itself: The protein TCRdb lists belongs to a much larger clone and differs from this DNA's translation at residue 17, which points to a read error; the protein shown is made from the DNA. The rearrangement joins TRDV2 to TRDJ2, with 8 bases lining up with TRDD3. Looked up from germline, CDR1 is GEAIGNYY and CDR2 is EKD. The CDR3 loop spans 19 amino acids. The chain's CDR3 is CACDTVLWGTENRTAQPFF. DNA of the CDR3: TGTGCCTGTGACACCGTACTCTGGGGGACCGAAAACAGGACAGCACAACCCTTCTTT.

This clone came up a few times. Possible read error: a much larger clone is one base away. The sample contains more than one DNA sequence encoding this CDR3. The genes are TRDV2 and TRDJ3; 12 nucleotides agree with TRDD3. V was clipped by 3 bases and J by 2 bases; unmatched bases: 16. The CDR3 totals 22 residues. CDR1 and CDR2 (germline): GEAIGNYY, EKD. Here the CDR3 reads CACDSIILGDTEEPWDTRQMFF. CDR3 bases: TGTGCCTGTGACTCGATTATACTGGGGGATACAGAAGAGCCCTGGGACACCCGACAGATGTTTTTC.

V gene TRDV2 combines with J gene TRDJ1; TRDD3 matches 9 bases. With 5 bases clipped from V and 0 bases from J, the junction kept 18 bases outside the gene matches. Germline CDR1 and CDR2: GEAIGNYY and EKD. The CDR3 length is 19 residues. CDR3 amino acids: CACAELGVLGDTNTDKLIF. The CDR3 nucleotides are TGTGCCTGTGCGGAATTGGGGGTACTGGGGGACACTAACACCGATAAACTCATCTTT.

V and J are TRDV2 and TRDJ1, with D possibly matching TRDD3 (6 bases). The V gene lost 1 base and the J gene lost 1 base, with 9 bases spanning the gap. The CDR3 is 14 residues long. CDR1 and CDR2 (germline): GEAIGNYY, EKD. In DNA form, the CDR3 reads TGTGCCTGTGACACGTTGGGGGGCACCGATAAACTCATCTTT. Amino acids: CACDTLGGTDKLIF.

This clone was detected a few times. TCRdb records a much larger clone's protein for this DNA, with a difference at residues 5 and 6 that likely arises from a read error; the protein given is the translation of the DNA. The V gene is TRDV2, the J gene TRDJ1; TRDD3 matches 9 bases. CDR3 length: 16 residues. The germline V gene encodes CDR1 GEAIGNYY and CDR2 EKD. J gave up 0 bases and V 0 bases, and 4 bases lay outside the gene matches. Here the CDR3 reads CACDTVLGEYTDKLIF. As DNA, the CDR3 is TGTGCCTGTGACACCGTACTGGGGGAGTACACCGATAAACTCATCTTT.

This clone was counted between two and nine times. CDR3: CACDSVGDTSSWDTRQMFF. CDR3 coding DNA: TGTGCCTGTGACAGTGTGGGGGATACCAGCTCCTGGGACACCCGACAGATGTTTTTC. The chain has TRDV2 and TRDJ3, with TRDD3 matching 10 bases. CDR3 length: 19 amino acids. Losses at the gene ends were 2 bases for V and 0 bases for J; bases not matched to a gene: 6. Germline V lookup: CDR1 GEAIGNYY, CDR2 EKD.

This clone rates as medium-sized. The chain uses TRDV2 and TRDJ1; TRDD3 matches 11 bases. The CDR3 spans 17 residues. J gave up 3 bases and V 1 base, and 9 bases lay outside the gene matches. Germline CDR1 and CDR2: GEAIGNYY and EKD. The CDR3 DNA is TGTGCCTGTGACACTCTTACTGGGGGATATCATTCCGATAAACTCATCTTT. Protein product: CACDTLTGGYHSDKLIF.

Remarks on this clone: A far larger clone is one base from this, pointing to a likely read error. The same CDR3 can be traced to other DNA sequences in this sample. The chain is built from TRDV2 and TRDJ1; maybe TRDD3 (6 bases). CDR1 and CDR2 from the germline V gene are GEAIGNYY and EKD. This CDR3 spans 20 amino acids. CDR3 nucleotide sequence: TGTGCCTGTGACACCTTAATGCAATTGGGGGCCTCTTATGACACCGATAAACTCATTTTT. Translating it yields CACDTLMQLGASYDTDKLIF.

This clone qualifies as medium-sized. The chain recombines TRDV2 with TRDJ1, with 8 positions matching TRDD3. V shed 0 bases and J 0 bases; nucleotides not matched to a gene: 11. Germline CDR1 reads GEAIGNYY; CDR2 reads EKD. This CDR3 is 18 amino acids long. The CDR3 is CACDTVLGVPLYTDKLIF. Written as DNA, the CDR3 is TGTGCCTGTGACACCGTACTGGGGGTCCCCCTCTACACCGATAAACTCATCTTT.

This clone was detected only a few times. One base separates it from a far larger clone, so it is likely a read error. Other DNA sequences of this sample code for an identical CDR3. The J gene is TRDJ1, the V gene TRDV2; TRDD3 matches 9 bases. This CDR3 is built from 14 residues. After removal of 7 bases from V and 7 bases from J, the junction contained 12 bases not matched to a gene. Germline values: CDR1 GEAIGNYY, CDR2 EKD. The CDR3 DNA reads as TGTGCCTGCGACTTTCTGGGGGATCGAGGTAAACTCATCTTT. Protein sequence: CACDFLGDRGKLIF.

Concerning this clone itself: This is likely an artifact of a read error, given a far larger clone one base away. Other DNA sequences in this sample translate to the same CDR3. This chain links TRDV2 with TRDJ3, with D possibly matching TRDD3 (6 bases). V lost 0 bases and J 2 bases, leaving 22 bases between the germline ends. Germline V gene lookup returns CDR1 GEAIGNYY and CDR2 EKD. The CDR3 has 21 residues. The CDR3 reads CACDTAERGRDNPWDTRQMFF. Written as DNA, the CDR3 is TGTGCCTGTGACACCGCAGAGAGAGGGAGGGATAACCCCTGGGACACCCGACAGATGTTTTTC.

Concerning this clone: A far larger clone is only one base removed, so a read error is likely. Different DNA sequences within this sample yield the same CDR3. The rearrangement uses TRDV2 and TRDJ3; the match to TRDD3 covers 8 bases. V lost 1 base to trimming and J lost 0 bases; unmatched junction nucleotides: 7. This CDR3 is built from 19 residues. Per the germline V gene, CDR1 is GEAIGNYY and CDR2 is EKD. CDR3 region: CACDTVGDTSSWDTRQMFF. CDR3 nucleotide sequence: TGTGCCTGTGACACGGTAGGGGATACCAGCTCCTGGGACACCCGACAGATGTTTTTC.